This TCR beta chain derives from a study of T-cell reconstitution after alpha-beta-depleted transplantation in children. Unique molecular identifiers were incorporated into the prepared TCRbeta library. MiXCR, applied by TCRdb to the PCR reads, yields one record per CDR3 protein. Of 500,000 to 600,000 distinct CDR3 sequences listed, over 25% are singletons. The CDR3 totals 17 residues. Trimming cost V 2 bases and J 1 base, with 18 bases left between them. Germline V gene sequence: CDR1 SGHDT, CDR2 YYEEEE. Study-wide results and caveats: T-cell counts and diversity at one year post-transplant came mainly from newly produced T cells. Two months or so post-transplant, alpha-beta T cells reportedly derived from several hundred expanded graft clones. Surviving recipient cells, namely T cells and thymic progenitors, were the source of high day-60 TCRbeta diversity in some patients.

This clonotype was picked up one time. Its antigen is still unknown. Specimen: PBMCs, collected before TCRalphabeta/CD19-depleted stem cell transplant. The sequence derives from a boy younger than two with Wiskott-Aldrich syndrome, due to receive a stem cell transplant. This chain links TRBV5-6 with TRBJ2-5; D may be TRBD1 (5 bases). In DNA, the CDR3 is TGTGCCAGCAGCTTAGTGGTGGGGCCGGGCAGCCAAGAGACCCAGTACTTC. Encoded protein: CASSLVVGPGSQETQYF.